This TCR beta chain was sequenced in a study of patients and donors after allogeneic stem cell transplantation. This clonotype was detected a few times. Each CDR3 protein gets one entry after TCRdb re-called the RT-PCR reads with MiXCR. The sample lists roughly 940,000 distinct CDR3 sequences, over 15% seen once, with under 6.5% in the top ten. The germline V gene encodes CDR1 SGHDT and CDR2 YYEEEE. This CDR3 region has 17 residues. The ends were cut back, 1 base at V and 2 bases at J, with 16 bases in the middle. This sequence joins TRBV5-6 and TRBJ2-1, with D perhaps TRBD1 (6 bases). This TCR was sampled from a human donor who was either an allogeneic HSCT recipient or a stem cell or donor lymphocyte infusion donor (not recorded which). It is not recorded whose cells these are; they may come from a transplant donor. The sample was blood, either unsorted or a sorted T cell fraction (not recorded which). The CDR3 region is CASSLKDSIFTYNEQFF. The DNA for the CDR3 is TGTGCCAGCAGCTTGAAGGACAGTATATTTACCTACAATGAGCAGTTCTTC. Drawing the rest from reference TRBV5-6 and TRBJ2-1, the complete variable domain is DAGVTQSPTHLIKTRGQQVTLRCSPKSGHDTVSWYQQALGQGPQFIFQYYEEEERQRGNFPDRFSGHQFPNYSSELNVNALLLGDSALYLCASSLKDSIFTYNEQFFGPGTRLTVL.